One and the same sample provided the 7 T cell receptor beta chains below, sequenced in a study of human T cells and chemical hapten exposure. TCRdb recomputed calls from the RACE reads with MiXCR, one row per CDR3 protein. The sample consists of some 87,000 distinct CDR3 sequences, over 9% of them appearing once. Regarding time point: patch test 1, 2 weeks after DPC sensitization. Treatment: therapeutic diphenylcyclopropenone sensitization with weekly scalp DPC. This specimen was whole blood, taken in connection with sensitization to the hapten diphenylcyclopropenone (DPC). These receptors all stem from a woman aged 50 to 60 with alopecia areata. Some clones in this sample may be carry-over from other donors' samples.

The CDR3 sequence: CASSLEGGPTRKLFF. The CDR3 DNA reads as TGTGCCAGCAGCTTAGAGGGGGGACCTACGCGGAAACTGTTTTTT. The rearrangement joins TRBV7-6 to TRBJ1-4; D possibly corresponds to TRBD1 (6 bases). The CDR3 contains 15 residues. V was pared by 1 base and J by 11 bases, with 17 bases between. From germline, CDR1 is SGHVS and CDR2 FNYEAQ.

Ten or more counts support this clonotype. The chain links TRBV29-1 to TRBJ1-1, with a weak D call TRBD1 (6 bases). Germline-derived CDR1 and CDR2 are SQVTM and ANQGSEA. This CDR3 comprises 13 residues. Trimming took 2 bases from V and 4 from J, leaving 11 bases between them. CDR3 nucleotides: TGCAGCGTTGAACCAGGGGTCGGCACTGAAGCTTTCTTT. Protein sequence: CSVEPGVGTEAFF.

This clonotype showed up many times. The V and J genes are TRBV11-3 and TRBJ2-7; TRBD2 matches 7 bases. The J segment lost 0 bases and the V segment lost 1 base, leaving 3 bases of the junction unmatched. The CDR3 covers 15 residues. Germline V gene data show CDR1 as SGHNT and CDR2 as YENEEA. CDR3 amino acids: CASSLGASGSYEQYF. Here the CDR3 DNA reads TGTGCCAGCAGCTTAGGAGCTAGCGGCTCCTACGAGCAGTACTTC.

This clonotype was counted between two and nine times. The chain uses TRBV20-1 and TRBJ2-1, with 10 positions matching TRBD2. The V and J ends lost 3 bases and 2 bases, in that order; junction bases with no gene match: 4. Germline V gene data show CDR1 as DFQATT and CDR2 as SNEGSKA (reference sequence). The CDR3 has 15 residues. The CDR3 spells CSARVLAGAYNEQFF. CDR3 DNA sequence: TGCAGTGCTAGGGTCCTAGCGGGAGCCTACAATGAGCAGTTCTTC.

The rearrangement uses TRBV5-1 and TRBJ1-4, with TRBD1 as a possible D gene (5 bases). Germline V gene sequence: CDR1 SGHRS, CDR2 YFSETQ. The CDR3 is 15 residues long. Trimming took off 4 bases at V and 8 bases at J, with 18 bases between the two ends. CDR3 in DNA: TGCGCCAGCAGCAAACTCAGGGATCCCAGGGAAAAACTGTTTTTT. This gives the protein CASSKLRDPREKLFF. Full variable domain (remainder filled in from reference TRBV5-1 and TRBJ1-4): KAGVTQTPRYLIKTRGQQVTLSCSPISGHRSVSWYQQTPGQGLQFLFEYFSETQRNKGNFPGRFSGRQFSNSRSEMNVSTLELGDSALYLCASSKLRDPREKLFFGSGTQLSVL.

The gene calls are TRBV7-2 and TRBJ2-7; D might be TRBD2 (7 bases). The CDR3 consists of 15 residues. V lost 1 base and J 0 bases, leaving 10 bases between the germline ends. Per germline, CDR1 SGHTA and CDR2 FQGNSA. In DNA, the CDR3 is TGTGCCAGCAGCTTAGTCGCGGGGGCCTCCTACGAGCAGTACTTC. Translation gives CASSLVAGASYEQYF.

This clonotype appeared a few times. V usage is TRBV27 and J usage is TRBJ2-1; D is perhaps TRBD1 (6 bases). This CDR3 has 13 residues. The V end lost 11 bases, the J end lost 2 bases, and 13 bases lay between the germline ends. Germline V gene sequence: CDR1 MNHEY, CDR2 SMNVEV (reference sequence). The CDR3 spells CAARGHTYNEQFF. CDR3 sequence (DNA): TGTGCCGCCCGGGGACATACCTACAATGAGCAGTTCTTC.